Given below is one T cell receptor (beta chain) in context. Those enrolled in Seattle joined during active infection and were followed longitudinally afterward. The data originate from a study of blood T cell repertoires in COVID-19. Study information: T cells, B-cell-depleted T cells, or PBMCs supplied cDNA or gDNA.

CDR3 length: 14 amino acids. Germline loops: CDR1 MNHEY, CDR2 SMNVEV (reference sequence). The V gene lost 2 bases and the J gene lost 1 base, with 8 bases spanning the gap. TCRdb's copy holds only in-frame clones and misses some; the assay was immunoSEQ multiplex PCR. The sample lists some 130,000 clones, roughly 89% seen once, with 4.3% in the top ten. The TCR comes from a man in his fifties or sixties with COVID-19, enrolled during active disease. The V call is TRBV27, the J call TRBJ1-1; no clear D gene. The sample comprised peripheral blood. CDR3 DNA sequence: TGTGCCAGCAGTTTACTACAGCAGAACACTGAAGCTTTCTTT. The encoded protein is CASSLLQQNTEAFF.